A few counts support the clone carrying this T cell receptor beta chain. The data stem from a study of T cells in tumors after PD-1 blockade. Study in general: Some patients also took daily vismodegib 150 mg during anti-PD-1 treatment.

Genomic DNA template from tumor biopsies or peripheral blood, roughly 600 ng to 6,500 ng input. V lost 3 bases to trimming and J lost 5 bases; unmatched junction nucleotides: 9. The CDR3 is 17 residues long. CDR1 and CDR2 (germline): LNHDA, SQIVND (reference sequence). Assay used: immunoSEQ multiplex PCR; TCRdb lists only in-frame clones, some missing. The sample has approximately 60,000 clones; under 80% are singletons. The rearrangement uses TRBV19 and TRBJ2-5; 13 bases agree with TRBD2. This clonotype was obtained from a human donor with basal cell carcinoma. This specimen consisted of PBMCs, obtained after anti-PD-1 treatment. The CDR3 spells CASSIGTSGGALETQYF. The CDR3 DNA reads TGTGCCAGTAGTATTGGAACTAGCGGGGGGGCTCTCGAGACCCAGTACTTC.